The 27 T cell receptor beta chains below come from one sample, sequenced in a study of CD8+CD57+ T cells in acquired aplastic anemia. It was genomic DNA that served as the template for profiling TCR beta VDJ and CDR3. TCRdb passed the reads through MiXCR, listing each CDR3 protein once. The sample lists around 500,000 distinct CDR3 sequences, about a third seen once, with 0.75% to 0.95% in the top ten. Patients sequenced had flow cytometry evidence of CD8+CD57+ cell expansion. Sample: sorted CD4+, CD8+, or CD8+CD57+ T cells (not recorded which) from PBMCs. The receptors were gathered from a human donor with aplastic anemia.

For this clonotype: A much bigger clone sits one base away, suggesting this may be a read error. The CDR3 is CASGITGNQPQHF. DNA of the CDR3: TGCGCCAGCGGCATAACAGGGAATCAGCCCCAGCATTTT. The chain links TRBV5-1 to TRBJ1-5; tentatively, D is TRBD1 (6 bases). Trimming removed 7 bases from V and 4 bases from J, with 12 bases in between. This CDR3 spans 13 amino acids. Germline CDR1 is SGHRS and CDR2 is YFSETQ.

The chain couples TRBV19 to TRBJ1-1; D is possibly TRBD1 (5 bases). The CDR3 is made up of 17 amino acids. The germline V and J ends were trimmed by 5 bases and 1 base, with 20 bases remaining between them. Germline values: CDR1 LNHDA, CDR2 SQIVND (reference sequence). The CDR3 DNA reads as TGTGCCAGTAGTCTAAGAGGGGAGGGGAGGGAGAACACTGAAGCTTTCTTT. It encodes CASSLRGEGRENTEAFF.

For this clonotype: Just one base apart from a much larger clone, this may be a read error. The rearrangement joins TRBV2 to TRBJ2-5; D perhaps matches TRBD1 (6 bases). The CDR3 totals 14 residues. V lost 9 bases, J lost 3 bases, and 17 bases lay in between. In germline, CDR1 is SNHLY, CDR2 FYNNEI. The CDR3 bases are TGTGCCAGGACCTTATCATCAGGGGAAGAGACCCAGTACTTC. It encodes CARTLSSGEETQYF.

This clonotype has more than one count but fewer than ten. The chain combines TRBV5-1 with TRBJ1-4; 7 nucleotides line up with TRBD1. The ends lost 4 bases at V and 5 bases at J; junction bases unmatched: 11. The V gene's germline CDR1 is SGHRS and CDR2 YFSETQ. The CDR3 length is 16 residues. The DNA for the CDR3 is TGCGCCAGCAGCCCAGATCCGACAGGGAGGAATGAAAAACTGTTTTTT. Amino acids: CASSPDPTGRNEKLFF.

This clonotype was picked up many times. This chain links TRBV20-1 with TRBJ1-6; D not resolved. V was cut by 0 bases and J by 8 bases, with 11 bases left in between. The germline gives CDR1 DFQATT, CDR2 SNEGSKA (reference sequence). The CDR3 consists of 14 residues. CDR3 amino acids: CSAREGRDYSPLHF. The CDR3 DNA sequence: TGCAGTGCTAGAGAGGGGAGGGATTATTCACCCCTCCACTTT.

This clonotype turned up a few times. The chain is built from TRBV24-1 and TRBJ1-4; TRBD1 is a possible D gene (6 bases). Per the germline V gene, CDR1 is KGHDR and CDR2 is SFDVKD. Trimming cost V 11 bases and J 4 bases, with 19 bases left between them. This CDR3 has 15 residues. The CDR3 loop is CASRGRTDLNEKLFF. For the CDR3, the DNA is TGTGCCAGCAGGGGACGGACGGATCTTAATGAAAAACTGTTTTTT.

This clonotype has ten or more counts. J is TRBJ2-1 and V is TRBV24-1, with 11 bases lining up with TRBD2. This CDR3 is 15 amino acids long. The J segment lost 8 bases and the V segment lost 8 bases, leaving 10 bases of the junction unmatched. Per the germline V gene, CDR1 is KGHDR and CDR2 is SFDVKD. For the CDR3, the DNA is TGTGCCACCAATGAACGACTAGCGGGAACTTATGAGCAGTTCTTC. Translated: CATNERLAGTYEQFF.

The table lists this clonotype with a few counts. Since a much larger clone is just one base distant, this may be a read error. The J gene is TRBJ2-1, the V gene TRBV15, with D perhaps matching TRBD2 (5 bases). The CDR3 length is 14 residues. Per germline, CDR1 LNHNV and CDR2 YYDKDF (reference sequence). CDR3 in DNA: TGTGCCACCAGCAGACTAGCCAACTACAATGAGCAGCTCTTC. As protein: CATSRLANYNEQLF.

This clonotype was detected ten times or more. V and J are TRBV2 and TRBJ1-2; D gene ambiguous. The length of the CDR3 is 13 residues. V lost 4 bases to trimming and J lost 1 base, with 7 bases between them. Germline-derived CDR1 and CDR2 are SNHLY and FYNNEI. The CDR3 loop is CASSGGVNYGYTF. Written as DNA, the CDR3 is TGTGCCAGCAGTGGCGGAGTTAACTATGGCTACACCTTC.

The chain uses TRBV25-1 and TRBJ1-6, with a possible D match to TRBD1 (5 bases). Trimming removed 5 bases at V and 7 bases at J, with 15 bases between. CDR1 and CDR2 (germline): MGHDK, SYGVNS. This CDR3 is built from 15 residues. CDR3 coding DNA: TGTGCCAGCAGTCTGGGGGACGGCCGAAATTCACCCCTCCACTTT. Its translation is CASSLGDGRNSPLHF.

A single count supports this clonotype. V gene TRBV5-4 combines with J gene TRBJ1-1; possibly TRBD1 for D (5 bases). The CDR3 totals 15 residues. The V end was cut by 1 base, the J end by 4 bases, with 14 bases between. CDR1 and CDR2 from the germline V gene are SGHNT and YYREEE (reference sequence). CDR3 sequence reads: CASSLSLSGTTEAFF. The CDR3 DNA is TGTGCCAGCAGCTTGTCGCTTTCAGGGACCACTGAAGCTTTCTTT.

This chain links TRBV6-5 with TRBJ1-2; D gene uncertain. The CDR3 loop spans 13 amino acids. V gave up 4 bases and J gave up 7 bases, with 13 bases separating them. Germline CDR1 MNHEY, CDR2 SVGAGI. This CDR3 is CASSSPWVIGYTF. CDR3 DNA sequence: TGTGCCAGCAGTTCCCCATGGGTAATTGGCTACACCTTC.

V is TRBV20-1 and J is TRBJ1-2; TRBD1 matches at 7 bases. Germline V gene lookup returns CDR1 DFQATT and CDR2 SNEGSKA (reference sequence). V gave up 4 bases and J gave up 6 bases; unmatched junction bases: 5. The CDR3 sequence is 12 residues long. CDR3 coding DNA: TGCAGTGCTACACAGGGGAGGGATGGCTACACCTTC. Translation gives CSATQGRDGYTF.

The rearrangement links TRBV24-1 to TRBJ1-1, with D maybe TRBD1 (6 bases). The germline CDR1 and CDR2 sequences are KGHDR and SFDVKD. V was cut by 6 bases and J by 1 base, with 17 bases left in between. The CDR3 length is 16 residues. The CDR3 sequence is CATSFTQGWGNTEAFF. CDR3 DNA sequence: TGTGCCACCAGTTTCACACAGGGATGGGGGAACACTGAAGCTTTCTTT.

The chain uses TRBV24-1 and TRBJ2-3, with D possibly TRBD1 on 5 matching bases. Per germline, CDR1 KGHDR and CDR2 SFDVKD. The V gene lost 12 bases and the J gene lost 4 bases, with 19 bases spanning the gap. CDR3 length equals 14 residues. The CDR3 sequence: CASASSKGSDTQYF. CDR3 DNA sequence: TGTGCCTCCGCAAGTTCGAAGGGGTCAGATACGCAGTATTTT.

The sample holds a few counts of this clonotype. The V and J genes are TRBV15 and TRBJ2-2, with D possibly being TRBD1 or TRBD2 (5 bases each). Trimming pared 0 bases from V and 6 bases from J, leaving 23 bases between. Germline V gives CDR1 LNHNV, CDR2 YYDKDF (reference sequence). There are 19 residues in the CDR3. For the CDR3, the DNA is TGTGCCACCAGCAGAGATCCTTGGGTTCGGGAAGGGGCAGCCGGGGAGCTGTTTTTT. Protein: CATSRDPWVREGAAGELFF.

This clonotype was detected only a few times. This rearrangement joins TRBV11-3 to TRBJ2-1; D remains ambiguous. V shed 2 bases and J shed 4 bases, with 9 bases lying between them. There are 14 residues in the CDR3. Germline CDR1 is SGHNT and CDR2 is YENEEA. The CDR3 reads CASSLYVGYNEQFF. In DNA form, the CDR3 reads TGTGCCAGCAGCTTATACGTGGGGTACAATGAGCAGTTCTTC.

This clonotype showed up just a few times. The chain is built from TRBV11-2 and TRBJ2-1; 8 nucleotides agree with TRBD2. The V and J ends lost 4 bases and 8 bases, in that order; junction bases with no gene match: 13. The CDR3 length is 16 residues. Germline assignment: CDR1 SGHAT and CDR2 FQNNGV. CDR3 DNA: TGTGCCAGCAGCTGGGATAGCGGGACTACGGGGCATGAGCAGTTCTTC. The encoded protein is CASSWDSGTTGHEQFF.

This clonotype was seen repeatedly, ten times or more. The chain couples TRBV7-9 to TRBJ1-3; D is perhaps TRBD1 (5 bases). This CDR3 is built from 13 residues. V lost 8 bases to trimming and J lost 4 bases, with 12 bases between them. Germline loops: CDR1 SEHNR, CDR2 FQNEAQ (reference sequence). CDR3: CASLGADGNTIYF. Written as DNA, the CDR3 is TGTGCCAGCTTAGGGGCTGACGGAAACACCATATATTTT.

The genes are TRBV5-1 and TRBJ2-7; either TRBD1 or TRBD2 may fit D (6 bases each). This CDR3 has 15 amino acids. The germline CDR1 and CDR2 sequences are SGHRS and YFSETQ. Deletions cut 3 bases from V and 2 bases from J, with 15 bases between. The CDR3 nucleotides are TGCGCCAGCAGCTGGGGGCAAGGGACTGCCTACGAGCAGTACTTC. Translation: CASSWGQGTAYEQYF.

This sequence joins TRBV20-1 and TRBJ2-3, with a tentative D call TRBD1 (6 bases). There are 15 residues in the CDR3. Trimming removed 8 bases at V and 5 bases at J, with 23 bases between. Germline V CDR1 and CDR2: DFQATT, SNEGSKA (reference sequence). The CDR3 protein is CSSRRGHTSGDTQYF. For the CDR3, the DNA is TGCAGTAGCAGACGGGGACACACTTCGGGAGATACGCAGTATTTT.

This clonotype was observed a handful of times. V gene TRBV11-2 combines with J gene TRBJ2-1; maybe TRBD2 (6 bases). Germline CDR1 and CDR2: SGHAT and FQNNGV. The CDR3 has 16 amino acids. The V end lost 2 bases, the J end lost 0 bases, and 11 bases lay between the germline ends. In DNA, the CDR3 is TGTGCCAGCAGCTTATTGGGGGGAGGCTCCTACAATGAGCAGTTCTTC. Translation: CASSLLGGGSYNEQFF.

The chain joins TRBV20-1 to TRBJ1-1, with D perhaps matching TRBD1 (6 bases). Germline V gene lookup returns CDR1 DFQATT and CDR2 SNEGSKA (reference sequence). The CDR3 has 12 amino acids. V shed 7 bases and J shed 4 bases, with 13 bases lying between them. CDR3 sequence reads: CSVYREVTEAFF. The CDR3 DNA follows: TGCAGTGTTTACAGGGAGGTCACTGAAGCTTTCTTT.

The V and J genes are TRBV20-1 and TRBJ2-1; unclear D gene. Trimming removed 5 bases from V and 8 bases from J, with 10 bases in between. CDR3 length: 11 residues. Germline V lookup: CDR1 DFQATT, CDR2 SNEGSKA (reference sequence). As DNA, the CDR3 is TGCAGTGCTCCCCCCGTATATGAGCAGTTCTTC. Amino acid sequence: CSAPPVYEQFF.

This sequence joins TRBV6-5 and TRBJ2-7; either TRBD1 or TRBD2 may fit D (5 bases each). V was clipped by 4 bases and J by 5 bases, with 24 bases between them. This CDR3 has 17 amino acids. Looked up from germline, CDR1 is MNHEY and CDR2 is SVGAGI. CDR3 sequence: CASSSSFLPTGADEQYF. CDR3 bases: TGTGCCAGCAGTTCCTCATTCTTACCGACCGGGGCGGACGAGCAGTACTTC.

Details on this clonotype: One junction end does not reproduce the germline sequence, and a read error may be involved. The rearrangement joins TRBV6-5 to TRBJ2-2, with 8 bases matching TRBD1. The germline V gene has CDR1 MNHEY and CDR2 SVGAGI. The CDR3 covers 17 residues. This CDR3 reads CASSYTEAGGATEELFF. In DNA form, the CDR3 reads TGTGCCAGCAGTTACACCGAGGCAGGGGGCGCGACCGAGGAGCTGTTTTTT.

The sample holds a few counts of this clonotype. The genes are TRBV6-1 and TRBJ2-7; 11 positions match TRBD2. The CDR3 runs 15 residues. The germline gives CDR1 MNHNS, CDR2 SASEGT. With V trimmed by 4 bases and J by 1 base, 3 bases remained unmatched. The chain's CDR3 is CASSVSGRASYEQYF. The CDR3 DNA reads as TGTGCCAGCAGTGTTAGCGGGAGGGCTTCCTACGAGCAGTACTTC.